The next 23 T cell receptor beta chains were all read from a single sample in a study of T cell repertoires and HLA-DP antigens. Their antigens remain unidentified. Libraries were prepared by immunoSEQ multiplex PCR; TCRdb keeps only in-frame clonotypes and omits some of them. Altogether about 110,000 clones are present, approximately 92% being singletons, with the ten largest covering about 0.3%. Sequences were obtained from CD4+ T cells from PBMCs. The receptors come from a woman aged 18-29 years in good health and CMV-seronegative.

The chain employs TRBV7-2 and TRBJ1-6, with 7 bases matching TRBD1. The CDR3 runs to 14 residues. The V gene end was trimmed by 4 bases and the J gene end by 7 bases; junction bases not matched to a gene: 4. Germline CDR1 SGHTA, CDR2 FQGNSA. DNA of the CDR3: TGTGCCAGCAGCTCACAGGGGAGGAATTCACCCCTCCACTTT. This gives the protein CASSSQGRNSPLHF.

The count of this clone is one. This chain's CDR3 is CASSLGPQYGGYTF. Here the CDR3 DNA reads TGTGCCAGCAGCTTGGGACCGCAGTATGGTGGCTACACCTTC. The gene calls are TRBV7-8 and TRBJ1-2; perhaps TRBD1 as D (5 bases). Germline V lookup: CDR1 SGHVS, CDR2 FQNEAQ. The CDR3 loop spans 14 amino acids. Trimming took 3 bases from V and 7 from J, leaving 15 bases between them.

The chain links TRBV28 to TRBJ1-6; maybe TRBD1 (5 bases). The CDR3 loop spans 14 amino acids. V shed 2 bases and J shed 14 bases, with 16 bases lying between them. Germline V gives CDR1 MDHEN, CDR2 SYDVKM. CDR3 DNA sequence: TGTGCCAGCAGTTTAACCAGGGCAATTATGTCCCTCCACTTT. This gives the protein CASSLTRAIMSLHF.

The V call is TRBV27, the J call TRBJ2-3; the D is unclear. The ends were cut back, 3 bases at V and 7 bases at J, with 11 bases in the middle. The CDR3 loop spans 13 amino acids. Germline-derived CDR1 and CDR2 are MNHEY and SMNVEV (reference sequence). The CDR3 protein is CASSFNPDHTQYF. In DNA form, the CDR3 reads TGTGCCAGCAGTTTTAACCCCGACCATACGCAGTATTTT.

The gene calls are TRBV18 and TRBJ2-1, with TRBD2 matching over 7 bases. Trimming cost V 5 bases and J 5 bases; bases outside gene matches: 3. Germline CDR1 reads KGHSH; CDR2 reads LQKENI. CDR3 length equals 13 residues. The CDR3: CASSVGTNNEQFF. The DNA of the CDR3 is TGTGCCAGCTCAGTCGGGACTAACAATGAGCAGTTCTTC.

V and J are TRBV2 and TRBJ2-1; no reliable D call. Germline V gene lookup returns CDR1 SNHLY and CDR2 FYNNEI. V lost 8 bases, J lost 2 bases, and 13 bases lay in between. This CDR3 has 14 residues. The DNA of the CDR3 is TGTGCCAGCGCCGACCAGTCCCCCTACAATGAGCAGTTCTTC. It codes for CASADQSPYNEQFF.

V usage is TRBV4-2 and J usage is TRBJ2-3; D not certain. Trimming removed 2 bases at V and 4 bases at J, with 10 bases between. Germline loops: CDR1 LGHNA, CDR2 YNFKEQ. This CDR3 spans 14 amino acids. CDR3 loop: CASSQSPRSDTQYF. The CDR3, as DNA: TGTGCCAGCAGCCAATCCCCCCGGTCAGATACGCAGTATTTT.

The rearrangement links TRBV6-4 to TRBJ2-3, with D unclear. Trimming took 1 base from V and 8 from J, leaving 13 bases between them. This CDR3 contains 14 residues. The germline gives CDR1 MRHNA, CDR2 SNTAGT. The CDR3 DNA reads TGTGCCAGCAGTGACTTGGGCCCCTCGGGTACGCAGTATTTT. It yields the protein CASSDLGPSGTQYF.

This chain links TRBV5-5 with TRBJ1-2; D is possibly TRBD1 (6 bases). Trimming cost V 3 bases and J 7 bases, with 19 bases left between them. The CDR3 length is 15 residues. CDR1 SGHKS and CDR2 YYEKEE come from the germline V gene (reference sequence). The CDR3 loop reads CASSSITGIIGGYTF. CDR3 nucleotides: TGTGCCAGCAGCTCAATCACAGGGATTATCGGTGGCTACACCTTC. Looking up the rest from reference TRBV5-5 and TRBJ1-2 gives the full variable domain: DAGVTQSPTHLIKTRGQQVTLRCSPISGHKSVSWYQQVLGQGPQFIFQYYEKEERGRGNFPDRFSARQFPNYSSELNVNALLLGDSALYLCASSSITGIIGGYTFGSGTRLTVV.

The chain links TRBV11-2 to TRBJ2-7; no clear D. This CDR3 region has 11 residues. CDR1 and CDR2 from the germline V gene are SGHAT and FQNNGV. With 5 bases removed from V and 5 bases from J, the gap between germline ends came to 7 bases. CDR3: CASSPHHEQYF. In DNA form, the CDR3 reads TGTGCCAGCAGCCCCCATCACGAGCAGTACTTC. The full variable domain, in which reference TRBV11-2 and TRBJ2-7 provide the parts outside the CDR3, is EAGVAQSPRYKIIEKRQSVAFWCNPISGHATLYWYQQILGQGPKLLIQFQNNGVVDDSQLPKDRFSAERLKGVDSTLKIQPAKLEDSAVYLCASSPHHEQYFGPGTRLTVT.

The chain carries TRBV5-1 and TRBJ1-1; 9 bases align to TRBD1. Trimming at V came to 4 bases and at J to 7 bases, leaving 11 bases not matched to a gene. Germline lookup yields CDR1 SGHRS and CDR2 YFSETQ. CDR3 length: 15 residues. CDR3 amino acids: CASSPGDREGNEAFF. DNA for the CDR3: TGCGCCAGCAGCCCGGGGGACAGGGAGGGTAATGAAGCTTTCTTT.

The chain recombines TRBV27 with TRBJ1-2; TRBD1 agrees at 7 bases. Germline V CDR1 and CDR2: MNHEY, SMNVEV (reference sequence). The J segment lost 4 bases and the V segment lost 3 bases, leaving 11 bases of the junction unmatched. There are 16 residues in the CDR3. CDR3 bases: TGTGCCAGCAGTTTGGGGGGGACAGAGAACATCTATGGCTACACCTTC. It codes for CASSLGGTENIYGYTF.

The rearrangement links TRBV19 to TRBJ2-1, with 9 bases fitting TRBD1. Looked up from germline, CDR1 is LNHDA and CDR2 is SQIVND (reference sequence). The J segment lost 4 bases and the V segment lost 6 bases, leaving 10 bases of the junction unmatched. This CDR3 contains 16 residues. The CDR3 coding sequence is TGTGCCAGTAGGATACAGGGGGCGGCCCGTTACAATGAGCAGTTCTTC. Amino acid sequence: CASRIQGAARYNEQFF.

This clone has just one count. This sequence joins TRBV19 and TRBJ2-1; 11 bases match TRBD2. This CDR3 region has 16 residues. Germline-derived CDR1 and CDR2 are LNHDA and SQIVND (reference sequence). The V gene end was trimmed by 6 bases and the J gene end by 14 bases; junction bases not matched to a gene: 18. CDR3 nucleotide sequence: TGTGCCAGTAGCCGTAGCGGGAGGGCCGATGGCTGGTGGAAGTTCTTC. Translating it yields CASSRSGRADGWWKFF.

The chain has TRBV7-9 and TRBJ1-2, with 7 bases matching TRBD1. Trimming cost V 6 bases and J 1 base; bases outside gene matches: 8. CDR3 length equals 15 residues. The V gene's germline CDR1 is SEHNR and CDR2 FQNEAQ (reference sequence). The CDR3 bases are TGTGCCAGCAGACCGCGGGACAGAGATAACTATGGCTACACCTTC. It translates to CASRPRDRDNYGYTF.

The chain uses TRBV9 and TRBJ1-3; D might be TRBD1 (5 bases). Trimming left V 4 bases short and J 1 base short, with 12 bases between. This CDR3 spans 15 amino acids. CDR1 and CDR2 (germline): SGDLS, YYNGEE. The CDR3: CASSRNQGSGNTIYF. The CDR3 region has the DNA TGTGCCAGCAGCCGCAACCAGGGATCTGGAAACACCATATATTTT.

The CDR3 bases are TGTGCCAGCAGCTTAGTTAGCCGAAGGGAGCTGTTTTTT. Protein product: CASSLVSRRELFF. The chain employs TRBV11-2 and TRBJ2-2; D is unresolved. The germline V gene encodes CDR1 SGHAT and CDR2 FQNNGV. V was pared by 1 base and J by 9 bases, with 9 bases between. The CDR3 spans 13 residues.

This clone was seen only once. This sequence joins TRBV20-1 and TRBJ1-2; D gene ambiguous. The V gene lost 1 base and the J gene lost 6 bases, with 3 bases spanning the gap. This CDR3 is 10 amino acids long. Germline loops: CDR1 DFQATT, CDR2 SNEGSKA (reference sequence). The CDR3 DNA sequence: TGCAGTGCTAGAGGGAATGGCTACACCTTC. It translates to CSARGNGYTF.

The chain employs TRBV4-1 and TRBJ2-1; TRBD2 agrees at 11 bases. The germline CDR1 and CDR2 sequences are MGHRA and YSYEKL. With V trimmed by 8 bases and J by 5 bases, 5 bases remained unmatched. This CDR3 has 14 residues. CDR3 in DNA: TGCGCCAGCTCAAGGGGACTAGCGGACAATGAGCAGTTCTTC. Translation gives CASSRGLADNEQFF.

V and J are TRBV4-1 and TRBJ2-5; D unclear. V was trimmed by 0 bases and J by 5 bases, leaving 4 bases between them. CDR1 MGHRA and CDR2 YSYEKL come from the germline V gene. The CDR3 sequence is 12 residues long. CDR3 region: CASSQDLETQYF. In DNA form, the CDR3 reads TGCGCCAGCAGCCAAGATCTGGAGACCCAGTACTTC.

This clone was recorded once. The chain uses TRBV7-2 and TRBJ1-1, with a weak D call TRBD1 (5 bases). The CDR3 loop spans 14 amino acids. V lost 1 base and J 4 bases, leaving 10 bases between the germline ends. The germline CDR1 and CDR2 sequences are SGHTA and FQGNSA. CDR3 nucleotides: TGTGCCAGCAGCTTAGGGGGACGTCGCACTGAAGCTTTCTTT. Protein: CASSLGGRRTEAFF.

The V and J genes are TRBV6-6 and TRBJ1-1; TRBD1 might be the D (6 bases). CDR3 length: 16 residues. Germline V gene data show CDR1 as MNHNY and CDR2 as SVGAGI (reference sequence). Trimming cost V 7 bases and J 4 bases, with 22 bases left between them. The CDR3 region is CASTYGRGRIGTEAFF. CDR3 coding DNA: TGTGCCAGCACCTACGGACGGGGGCGGATAGGCACTGAAGCTTTCTTT.

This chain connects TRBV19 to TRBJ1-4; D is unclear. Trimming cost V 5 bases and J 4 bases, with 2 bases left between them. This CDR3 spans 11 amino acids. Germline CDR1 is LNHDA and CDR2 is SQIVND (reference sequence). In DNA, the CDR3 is TGTGCCAGTAGTCATAATGAAAAACTGTTTTTT. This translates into CASSHNEKLFF.